The clone carrying this T cell receptor (beta chain) was observed a handful of times. As yet, its antigen is unknown. This specimen belongs to a study of early T cells in non-severe SARS-CoV-2 infection. Study in general: Chains were unpaired, as sequencing was done on bulk RNA from unsorted whole blood.

Broader study findings: There was a bias toward anti-spike CD8 responses in VDJdb matching, which missed private and CD4 specificities.

Individually, cDNA molecules had unique molecular identifiers attached to them. TCRdb recomputed calls from the 5' RACE reads with MiXCR, one row per CDR3 protein. The data show 55,000 to 70,000 distinct CDR3 sequences, roughly a tenth seen once. The V gene's germline CDR1 is MGHDK and CDR2 SYGVNS. The CDR3 has 16 residues. Trimming left V 9 bases short and J 4 bases short, with 22 bases between. The chain carries TRBV25-1 and TRBJ2-1; no definite D call. This receptor was taken from an adult who was a healthcare worker with PCR-confirmed SARS-CoV-2 infection or an uninfected control (not recorded which). The source material was whole blood. The CDR3 reads CASRSPAGSRYNEQFF. The CDR3 bases are TGTGCCAGTAGAAGCCCTGCAGGTTCGAGATACAATGAGCAGTTCTTC.